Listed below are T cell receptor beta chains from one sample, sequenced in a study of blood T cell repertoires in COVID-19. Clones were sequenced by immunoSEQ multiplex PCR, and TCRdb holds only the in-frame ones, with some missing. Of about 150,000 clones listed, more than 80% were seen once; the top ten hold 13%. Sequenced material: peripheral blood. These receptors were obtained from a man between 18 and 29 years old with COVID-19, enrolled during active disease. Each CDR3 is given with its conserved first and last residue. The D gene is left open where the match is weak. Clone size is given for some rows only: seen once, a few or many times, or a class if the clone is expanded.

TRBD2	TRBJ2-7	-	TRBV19	TGTGCCAGTAGTATGTCCCTAGCGGGTTCCTACGAGCAGTACTTC	CASSMSLAGSYEQYF
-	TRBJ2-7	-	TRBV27	TGTGCCACCAAAACGCCAGAGGCCCACGAGCAGTACTTC	CATKTPEAHEQYF
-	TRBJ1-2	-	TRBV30	TGTGCCTGGAGTGTACTTAGGGAGTATGGCTACACCTTC	CAWSVLREYGYTF
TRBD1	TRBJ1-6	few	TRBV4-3	TGCGCCAGCAGCACCGGGACAGGGGGATCACCCCTCCACTTT	CASSTGTGGSPLHF
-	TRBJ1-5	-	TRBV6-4	TGTGCCAGCAGTGAAGGGGATAATCAGCCCCAGCATTTT	CASSEGDNQPQHF
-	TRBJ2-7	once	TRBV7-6	TGTGCCAGCAGCTTGGACAACTGGGGGCACTCCTACGAGCAGTACTTC	CASSLDNWGHSYEQYF
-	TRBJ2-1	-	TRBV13	TGTGCCAGCAGCTTACAATTGACGGGGAATGAGCAGTTCTTC	CASSLQLTGNEQFF
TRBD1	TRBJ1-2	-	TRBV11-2	TGTGCCAGCAGCCACACAGGGGGCGGTGGCTACACCTTC	CASSHTGGGGYTF
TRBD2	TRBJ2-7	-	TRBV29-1	TGCAGCGTGACTAGCGACTACGAGCAGTACTTC	CSVTSDYEQYF
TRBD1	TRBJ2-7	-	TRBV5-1	TGCGCCAGCAGCTTGCCCGGGCTGGCGAGGGAGGACGGGACAGGGTCCTACGAGCAGTACTTC	CASSLPGLAREDGTGSYEQYF
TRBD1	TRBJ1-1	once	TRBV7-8	TGTGCCAGCAGGACGGTCCAGGGGGCGGGGAACACTGAAGCTTTCTTT	CASRTVQGAGNTEAFF
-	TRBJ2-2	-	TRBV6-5	TGTGCCAGCAGTCCCAATCTAGGGGACACCGGGGAGCTGTTTTTT	CASSPNLGDTGELFF
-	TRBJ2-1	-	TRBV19	TGTGCCAGTAGTATATGGAGCTCCTACAATGAGCAGTTCTTC	CASSIWSSYNEQFF
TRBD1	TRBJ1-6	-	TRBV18	TGTGCCAGCTCACCAGGGACAGTGGGGAATTCACCCCTCCACTTT	CASSPGTVGNSPLHF
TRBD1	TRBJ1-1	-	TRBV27	TGTGCCAGCAGAGTTACAGGGGGCGCCTCTGGAAGGGCTGAAGCTTTCTTT	CASRVTGGASGRAEAFF
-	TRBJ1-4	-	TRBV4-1	TGCGCCAGCAGCCAAGATGGGAGGGGCCAGGAAAAACTGCTTTTT	CASSQDGRGQEKLLF
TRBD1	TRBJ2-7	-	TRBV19	TGTGCCAGTAGTATAGGCACAGGGGGGATCTACGAGCAGTACTTC	CASSIGTGGIYEQYF
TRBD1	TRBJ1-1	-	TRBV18	TGTGCCAGCTCACCTCTGGGACAGAGGGCTGAAGCTTTCTTT	CASSPLGQRAEAFF
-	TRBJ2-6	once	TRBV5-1	TGCGCCAGCAGCCGCGGCGGGTCTAGGGACTCTGGGGCCAACGTCCTGACTTTC	CASSRGGSRDSGANVLTF
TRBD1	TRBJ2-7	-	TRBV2	TGTGCCAGCAGTGAAGGACAGGGGTATCTTTACGAGCAGTACTTC	CASSEGQGYLYEQYF
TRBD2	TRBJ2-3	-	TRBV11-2	TGTGCCAGCAGCCTCAGCGGGACTAGCACAGATACGCAGTATTTT	CASSLSGTSTDTQYF
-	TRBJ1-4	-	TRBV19	TGTGCCAGTAGTATAGTCTCTTTCAGGGAAACTAATGAAAAACTGTTTTTT	CASSIVSFRETNEKLFF
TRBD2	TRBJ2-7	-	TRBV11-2	TGTGCCAGCAGCCCTTCAGCGGGAGACTACGAGCAGTACTTC	CASSPSAGDYEQYF
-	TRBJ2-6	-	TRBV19	TGTGCCAGTAGTATCAATCTAGTAAGTGGGGCCAACGTCCTGACTTTC	CASSINLVSGANVLTF
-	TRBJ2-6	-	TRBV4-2	TGTGCCAGCAGCCAGGAGCTCGGCTCTGGGGCCAACGTCCTGACTTTC	CASSQELGSGANVLTF
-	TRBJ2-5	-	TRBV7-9	TGTGCCAGCAGCCCAGGCCCGGGGGGCGTGAGAAAGACCCAGTACTTC	CASSPGPGGVRKTQYF
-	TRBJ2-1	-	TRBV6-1	TGTGCCAGCAGTGAAACGGGGTTCTATGAGCAGTTCTTC	CASSETGFYEQFF
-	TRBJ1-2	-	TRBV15	TGTGCCACCAGCAGTTTTACGGGTCGAAATGGCTACACCTTC	CATSSFTGRNGYTF
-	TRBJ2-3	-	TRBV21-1	TGTGCCAGCAGCGAAGGGGGGGGAACAGATACGCAGTATTTT	CASSEGGGTDTQYF
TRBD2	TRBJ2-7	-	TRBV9	TGTGCCAGCAGCGTGAGCGGGACTAGCGGGAGTATGAACGAGCAGTACTTC	CASSVSGTSGSMNEQYF
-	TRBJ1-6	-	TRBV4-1	TGCGCCAGCAGCCAAGCTAGAAATTCACCCCTCCACTTT	CASSQARNSPLHF
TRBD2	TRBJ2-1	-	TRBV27	TGTGCCAGCAGTTCCATGGCGGGAGGGCCGGGGTACAATGAGCAGTTCTTC	CASSSMAGGPGYNEQFF
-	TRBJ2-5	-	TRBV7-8	TGTGCCAGCAGCTTAGCCCGGGGATGGGAGACCCAGTACTTC	CASSLARGWETQYF
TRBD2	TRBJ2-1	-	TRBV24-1	TGTGCCACCAGTGATCCAGTCACTAGCGGGGGGCGGTGGGAGCAGTTCTTC	CATSDPVTSGGRWEQFF
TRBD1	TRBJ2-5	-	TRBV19	TGTGCCAGTGGAACGACAGGGAACGACCTAGAGACCCAGTACTTC	CASGTTGNDLETQYF
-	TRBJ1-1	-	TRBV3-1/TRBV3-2	TGTGCCAGCAGCCAAGCTGCTGAAGCTTTCTTT	CASSQAAEAFF
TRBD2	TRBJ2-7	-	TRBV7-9	TGTGCCAGCAGCTCCCAGGGAGGGAGTGGATACTTC	CASSSQGGSGYF
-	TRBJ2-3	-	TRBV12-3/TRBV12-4	TGTGCCAGTGGAGACTGGAGCACAGATACGCAGTATTTT	CASGDWSTDTQYF
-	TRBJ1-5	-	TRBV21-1	TGTGCCAGCAGCCCACCGGGACAGGGGGCCCGCAATCAGCCCCAGCATTTT	CASSPPGQGARNQPQHF
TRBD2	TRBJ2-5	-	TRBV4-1	TGCGCCAGCAGCCAAGATCGTTCGACTAGCGGGACTGAGACCCAGTACTTC	CASSQDRSTSGTETQYF
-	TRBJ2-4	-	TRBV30	TGTGCCTGGAAGGAAGGAAGACTAGCCAAAAACATTCAGTACTTC	CAWKEGRLAKNIQYF
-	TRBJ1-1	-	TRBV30	TGTGCCTGGAACTCCATGAACACTGAAGCTTTCTTT	CAWNSMNTEAFF
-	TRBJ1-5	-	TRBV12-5	TGTGCTAGTGGGGGCAGTTGGTCTGACTATAGCAATCAGCCCCAGCATTTT	CASGGSWSDYSNQPQHF
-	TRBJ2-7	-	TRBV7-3	TGTGCCAGCAGCTTAACAGTTGAGGGAAACTACGAGCAGTACTTC	CASSLTVEGNYEQYF
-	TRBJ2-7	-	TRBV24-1	TGTGCCACCAGTGATCCGGGACAAGCCGGTTACGAGCAGTACTTC	CATSDPGQAGYEQYF
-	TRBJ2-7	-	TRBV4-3	TGCGCCAGCAGCCAAGATCTCCGCAGGGGCGAGCAGTACTTC	CASSQDLRRGEQYF
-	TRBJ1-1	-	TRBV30	TGTGCCCACTTTAGGAGGGGAGTGAACACTGAAGCTTTCTTT	CAHFRRGVNTEAFF
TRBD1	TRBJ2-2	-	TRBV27	TGTGCCAGCAGCGGATCCGGGACAGGGGGTACCGGGGAGCTGTTTTTT	CASSGSGTGGTGELFF
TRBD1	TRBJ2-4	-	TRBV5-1	TGCGCCAGCAGCCCGGGACAGGGGGCTTTAAACATTCAGTACTTC	CASSPGQGALNIQYF
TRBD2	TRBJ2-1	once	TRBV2	TGTGCCAGCAGTGAACTAGCGGGAGGGATAAATGAGCAGTTCTTC	CASSELAGGINEQFF
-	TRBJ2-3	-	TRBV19	TGTGCCAGTAGTATGGCTAGCGCTTCTACAGATACGCAGTATTTT	CASSMASASTDTQYF
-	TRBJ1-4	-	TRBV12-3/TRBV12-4	TGTGCCAGCAGTCTTCTTGAAAAACTGTTTTTT	CASSLLEKLFF
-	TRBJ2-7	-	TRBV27	TGTGCCAGCAGTTTATCTTCCAGCGATAGTATCAGGGACTACGAGCAGTACTTC	CASSLSSSDSIRDYEQYF
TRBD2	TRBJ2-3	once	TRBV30	TGTGCCTGGAGTGGGGGACTAGCGGGAGGGCCGGGTGATACGCAGTATTTT	CAWSGGLAGGPGDTQYF
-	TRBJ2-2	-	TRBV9	TGTGCCAGCAGGTCCGGGGAGACCGGGGAGCTGTTTTTT	CASRSGETGELFF
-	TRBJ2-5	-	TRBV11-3	TGTGCCAGCAGCTTAAACGGGTTACAAGAGACCCAGTACTTC	CASSLNGLQETQYF
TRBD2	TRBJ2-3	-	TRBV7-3	TGTGCCAGCAGCGTAGGGACTAGCGGCACAGATACGCAGTATTTT	CASSVGTSGTDTQYF